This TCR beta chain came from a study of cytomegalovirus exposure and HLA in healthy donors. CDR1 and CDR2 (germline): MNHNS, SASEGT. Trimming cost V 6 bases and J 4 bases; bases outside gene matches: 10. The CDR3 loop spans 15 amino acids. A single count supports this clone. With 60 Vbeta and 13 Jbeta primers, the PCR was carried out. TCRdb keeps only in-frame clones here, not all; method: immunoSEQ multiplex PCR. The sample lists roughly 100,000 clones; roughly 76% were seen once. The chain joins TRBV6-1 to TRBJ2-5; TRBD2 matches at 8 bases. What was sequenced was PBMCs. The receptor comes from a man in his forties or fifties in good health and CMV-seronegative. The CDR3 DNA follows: TGTGCCAGCAGACCACCGGGACTAGGACTAGAGACCCAGTACTTC. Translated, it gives CASRPPGLGLETQYF.